This TCR beta chain was retrieved from a study of regulatory T cells in long-lasting Graves disease. Time point described: persistent/refractory GD, antithyroid drugs over 5 years with positive TRAb. PBMC RNA served as the TCR library source. CDR1 is MNHNS and CDR2 is SASEGT in the germline V gene. This CDR3 is built from 14 residues. Trimming removed 5 bases from V and 3 bases from J; junction bases left unmatched: 6. Study-level findings and limits: Lower TCR diversity was seen in persistent Graves' patients than in newly diagnosed ones.

This clonotype was seen a handful of times. Antigen unknown. The TCR beta library used iRepertoire HTBI primers with Arm-PCR amplification of CDR3. TCRdb reprocessed the multiplex PCR reads via MiXCR and lists one record per CDR3 protein. The table has under 350,000 distinct CDR3 sequences, roughly a fifth seen once. The sample consisted of peripheral blood mononuclear cells (PBMCs), taken when the disease was refractory, from a patient treated with antithyroid drugs. The source of this sequence is a female donor with Graves disease. The chain recombines TRBV6-1 with TRBJ1-1; the match to TRBD1 covers 7 bases. This CDR3 reads CASSKPTGDTEAFF. The CDR3 coding sequence is TGTGCCAGCAGTAAACCAACAGGGGACACTGAAGCTTTCTTT.